These 14 T cell receptor beta chains share one sample of origin, sequenced in a study of CD8 T cells in ankylosing spondylitis. From the 5' RACE reads, TCRdb called clonotypes with MiXCR, one entry per CDR3 protein. The data hold some 200,000 distinct CDR3 sequences, with roughly 24% observed a single time. Sequencing input: blood, either unsorted or a sorted T cell fraction (not recorded which). The receptor set was obtained from a male donor with ankylosing spondylitis or in good health (not recorded which).

Many counts were recorded for this clonotype. This chain uses TRBV5-1 with TRBJ1-2; D perhaps matches TRBD1 (5 bases). The CDR3 sequence is 14 residues long. Trimming removed 4 bases from V and 0 bases from J, with 10 bases in between. Per germline, CDR1 SGHRS and CDR2 YFSETQ. This chain's CDR3 is CASSGTRANYGYTF. Written as DNA, the CDR3 is TGCGCCAGCAGCGGAACCAGGGCTAACTATGGCTACACCTTC. The variable domain in full, completed from reference TRBV5-1 and TRBJ1-2, reads KAGVTQTPRYLIKTRGQQVTLSCSPISGHRSVSWYQQTPGQGLQFLFEYFSETQRNKGNFPGRFSGRQFSNSRSEMNVSTLELGDSALYLCASSGTRANYGYTFGSGTRLTVV.

To note about this clonotype: Compared with germline, one end of the junction differs, possibly owing to a read error. The chain has TRBV20-1 and TRBJ2-7; TRBD2 matches at 8 bases. CDR1 is DFQATT and CDR2 is SNEGSKA in the germline V gene (reference sequence). The length of the CDR3 is 15 residues. The DNA of the CDR3 is TGCAGTACTAGAGTCCCCCGGGGGGGCTCCTACGAGCAGTACTTC. Translated, it gives CSTRVPRGGSYEQYF.

This clonotype was seen repeatedly, ten times or more. The chain employs TRBV5-1 and TRBJ1-1, with a possible D match to TRBD1 (5 bases). Germline CDR1 reads SGHRS; CDR2 reads YFSETQ. With 4 bases removed from V and 3 bases from J, the gap between germline ends came to 19 bases. The CDR3 covers 16 residues. The CDR3 loop is CASSPRGKSGDTEAFF. CDR3 DNA: TGCGCCAGCAGCCCCCGGGGCAAAAGTGGCGACACTGAAGCTTTCTTT. Combining the CDR3 with reference TRBV5-1 and TRBJ1-1 gives the whole variable domain KAGVTQTPRYLIKTRGQQVTLSCSPISGHRSVSWYQQTPGQGLQFLFEYFSETQRNKGNFPGRFSGRQFSNSRSEMNVSTLELGDSALYLCASSPRGKSGDTEAFFGQGTRLTVV.

In the case of this clonotype: This may be a read error: a much more frequent sequence differs by one nucleotide. This chain uses TRBV9 with TRBJ2-1, with TRBD2 identical over 8 bases. Germline V gives CDR1 SGDLS, CDR2 YYNGEE. The CDR3 is 15 amino acids. This CDR3 reads CASSVGGVPYNEQSF. CDR3 nucleotide sequence: TGTGCCAGCAGCGTCGGGGGGGTTCCCTACAATGAGCAGTCCTTC.

This clonotype was recorded once. The chain carries TRBV5-1 and TRBJ2-7; 10 nucleotides align to TRBD2. V lost 8 bases to trimming and J lost 6 bases; unmatched junction nucleotides: 14. The CDR3 covers 15 residues. CDR1 and CDR2 from the germline V gene are SGHRS and YFSETQ. In nucleotides, the CDR3 is TGCGCCAGTCAGCCCTTTCAAGCGGGAGGGGCCGAGCAGTACTTC. Translating gives CASQPFQAGGAEQYF.

The chain joins TRBV29-1 to TRBJ2-1; 8 bases match TRBD2. The junction had 6 bases not matched to a gene; V was cut back by 6 bases and J by 2 bases. Germline lookup yields CDR1 SQVTM and CDR2 ANQGSEA. This CDR3 spans 14 amino acids. The CDR3 protein is CSVASGPTYNEQFF. CDR3 bases: TGCAGCGTAGCTAGCGGGCCGACCTACAATGAGCAGTTCTTC.

This clonotype appeared once. The J gene is TRBJ1-5, the V gene TRBV4-1; maybe TRBD1 (6 bases). The ends were cut back, 0 bases at V and 7 bases at J, with 7 bases in the middle. The CDR3 spans 13 residues. The germline V gene has CDR1 MGHRA and CDR2 YSYEKL. The CDR3 loop is CASSQDQGQPQHF. The CDR3 nucleotides are TGCGCCAGCAGCCAAGATCAGGGGCAGCCCCAGCATTTT.

This clonotype was seen a few times. This chain connects TRBV20-1 to TRBJ1-5; a weak D match, TRBD1 (5 bases). This CDR3 region has 12 residues. V was cut by 3 bases and J by 9 bases, with 12 bases left in between. Germline values: CDR1 DFQATT, CDR2 SNEGSKA (reference sequence). The DNA for the CDR3 is TGCAGTGCTAGGGACGGGCAGGGGCCCCAGCATTTT. This sequence encodes CSARDGQGPQHF.

V is TRBV5-5 and J is TRBJ2-5; no firm D call. CDR3 length: 14 residues. V shed 2 bases and J shed 2 bases, with 10 bases lying between them. Germline CDR1 and CDR2: SGHKS and YYEKEE (reference sequence). The CDR3 bases are TGTGCCAGCAGCTTCTCCGCGAGGCAAGAGACCCAGTACTTC. It specifies CASSFSARQETQYF.

The CDR3 protein is CSVEARLVTEAFF. The CDR3 bases are TGCAGCGTTGAGGCGCGCTTAGTCACTGAAGCTTTCTTT. The chain joins TRBV29-1 to TRBJ1-1, with D uncertain. Trimming removed 3 bases from V and 4 bases from J, with 12 bases in between. Germline V gene sequence: CDR1 SQVTM, CDR2 ANQGSEA. CDR3 length: 13 residues.

This chain uses TRBV20-1 with TRBJ2-1; no firm D call. CDR1 and CDR2 from the germline V gene are DFQATT and SNEGSKA (reference sequence). CDR3 size: 12 residues. Between the trimmed V and J ends, which lost 4 bases and 7 bases, there was a span of 11 bases. The CDR3 DNA sequence: TGCAGTGCTACTGGCCCGGTGAATGAGCAGTTCTTC. This translates into CSATGPVNEQFF.

This clonotype was detected many times. The V call is TRBV6-5, the J call TRBJ1-2; D not certain. The CDR3 is 13 residues long. The ends were cut back, 6 bases at V and 2 bases at J, with 10 bases in the middle. Germline lookup yields CDR1 MNHEY and CDR2 SVGAGI. CDR3 DNA sequence: TGTGCCAGCAGGCCGGACGGCAACTATGGCTACACCTTC. It specifies CASRPDGNYGYTF.

In this sample, this clonotype turned up many times. V gene TRBV9 combines with J gene TRBJ2-1; 7 bases line up with TRBD2. There are 16 residues in the CDR3. V shed 2 bases, J shed 9 bases, and the junction held 14 bases outside the gene matches. CDR1 and CDR2 (germline): SGDLS, YYNGEE. The CDR3 DNA follows: TGTGCCAGCAGCGTTCTTAGCGGGTGGGCTTTATCTGAGCAGTTCTTC. Amino acids: CASSVLSGWALSEQFF.

This clonotype was seen ten or more times. The rearrangement uses TRBV28 and TRBJ2-5, with TRBD1 identical over 8 bases. CDR1 is MDHEN and CDR2 is SYDVKM in the germline V gene. This CDR3 is built from 14 residues. With 6 bases clipped from V and 4 bases from J, the junction kept 7 bases outside the gene matches. CDR3 residues: CASSTAGGPETQYF. CDR3 nucleotide sequence: TGTGCCAGCAGCACCGCAGGGGGCCCAGAGACCCAGTACTTC.